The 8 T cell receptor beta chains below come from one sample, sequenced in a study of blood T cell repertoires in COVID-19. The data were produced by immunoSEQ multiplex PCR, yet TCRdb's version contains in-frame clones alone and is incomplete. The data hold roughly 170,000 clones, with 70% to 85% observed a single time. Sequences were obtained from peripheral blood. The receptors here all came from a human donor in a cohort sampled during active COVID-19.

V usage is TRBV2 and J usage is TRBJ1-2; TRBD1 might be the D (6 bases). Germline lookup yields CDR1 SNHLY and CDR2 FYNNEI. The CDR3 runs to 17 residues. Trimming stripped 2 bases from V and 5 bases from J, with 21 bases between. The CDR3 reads CASSETQQGRGIYGYTF. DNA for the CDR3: TGTGCCAGCAGTGAAACCCAACAGGGAAGGGGGATATATGGCTACACCTTC.

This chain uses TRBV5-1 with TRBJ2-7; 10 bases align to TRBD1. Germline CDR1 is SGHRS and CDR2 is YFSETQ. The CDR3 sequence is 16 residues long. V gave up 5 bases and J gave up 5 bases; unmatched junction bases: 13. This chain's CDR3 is CASRLNAGQGYHEQYF. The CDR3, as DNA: TGCGCCAGCAGGCTCAACGCGGGACAGGGGTACCACGAGCAGTACTTC.

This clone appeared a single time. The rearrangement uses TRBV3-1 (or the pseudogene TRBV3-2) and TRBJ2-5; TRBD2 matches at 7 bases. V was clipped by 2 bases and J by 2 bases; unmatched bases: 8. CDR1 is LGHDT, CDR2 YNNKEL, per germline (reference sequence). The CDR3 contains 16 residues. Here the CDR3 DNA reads TGTGCCAGCAGCCAATTTTCGACTAGCCTACAAGAGACCCAGTACTTC. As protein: CASSQFSTSLQETQYF.

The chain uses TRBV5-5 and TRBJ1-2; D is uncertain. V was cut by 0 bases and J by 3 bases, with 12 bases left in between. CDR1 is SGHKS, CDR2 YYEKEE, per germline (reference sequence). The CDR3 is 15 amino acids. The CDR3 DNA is TGTGCCAGCAGCTTGGACAGAAATATTCACTATGGCTACACCTTC. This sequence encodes CASSLDRNIHYGYTF. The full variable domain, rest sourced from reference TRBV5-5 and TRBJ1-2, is DAGVTQSPTHLIKTRGQQVTLRCSPISGHKSVSWYQQVLGQGPQFIFQYYEKEERGRGNFPDRFSARQFPNYSSELNVNALLLGDSALYLCASSLDRNIHYGYTFGSGTRLTVV.

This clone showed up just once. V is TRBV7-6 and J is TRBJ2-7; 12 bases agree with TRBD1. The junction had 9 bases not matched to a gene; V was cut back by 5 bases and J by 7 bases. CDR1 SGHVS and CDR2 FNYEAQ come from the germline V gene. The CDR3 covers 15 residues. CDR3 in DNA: TGTGCCAGCAGCCTCCGGGACAGGGGGCTCTGGGAGCAGTACTTC. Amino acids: CASSLRDRGLWEQYF.

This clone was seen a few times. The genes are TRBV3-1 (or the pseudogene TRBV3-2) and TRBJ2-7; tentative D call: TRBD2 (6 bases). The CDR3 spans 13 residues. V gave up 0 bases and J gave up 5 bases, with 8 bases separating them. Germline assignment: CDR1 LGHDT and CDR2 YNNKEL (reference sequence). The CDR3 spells CASSQDRGDEQYF. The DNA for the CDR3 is TGTGCCAGCAGCCAAGACCGCGGGGACGAGCAGTACTTC.

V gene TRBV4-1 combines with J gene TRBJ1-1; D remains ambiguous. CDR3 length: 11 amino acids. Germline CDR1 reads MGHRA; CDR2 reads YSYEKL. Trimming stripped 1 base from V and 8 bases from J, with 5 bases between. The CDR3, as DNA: TGCGCCAGCAGCCAAGCGGAGGAAGCTTTCTTT. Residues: CASSQAEEAFF.

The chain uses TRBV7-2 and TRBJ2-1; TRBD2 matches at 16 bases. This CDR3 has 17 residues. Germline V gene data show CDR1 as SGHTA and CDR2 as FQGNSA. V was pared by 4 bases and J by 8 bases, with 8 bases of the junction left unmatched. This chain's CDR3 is CASSSGTSGGAVDEQFF. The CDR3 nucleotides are TGTGCCAGCAGCTCCGGGACTAGCGGGGGGGCCGTGGATGAGCAGTTCTTC.